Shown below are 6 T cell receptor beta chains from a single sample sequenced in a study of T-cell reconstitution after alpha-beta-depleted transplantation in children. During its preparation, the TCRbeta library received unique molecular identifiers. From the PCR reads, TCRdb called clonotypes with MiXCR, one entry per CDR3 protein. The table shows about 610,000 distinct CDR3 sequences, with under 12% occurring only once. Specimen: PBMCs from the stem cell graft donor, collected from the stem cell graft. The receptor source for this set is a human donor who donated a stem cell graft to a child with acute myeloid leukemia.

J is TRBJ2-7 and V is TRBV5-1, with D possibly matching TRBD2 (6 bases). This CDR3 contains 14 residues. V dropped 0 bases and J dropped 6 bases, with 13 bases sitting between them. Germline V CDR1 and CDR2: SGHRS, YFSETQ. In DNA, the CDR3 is TGCGCCAGCAGCTTGGTTGTGGGAGCGGGCGAGCAGTACTTC. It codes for CASSLVVGAGEQYF.

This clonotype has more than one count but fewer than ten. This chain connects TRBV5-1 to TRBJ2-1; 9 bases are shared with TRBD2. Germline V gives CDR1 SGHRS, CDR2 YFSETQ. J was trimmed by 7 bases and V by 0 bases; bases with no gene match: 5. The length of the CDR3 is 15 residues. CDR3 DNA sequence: TGCGCCAGCAGCTTGGATGCGGGAGGGACTAATGAGCAGTTCTTC. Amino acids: CASSLDAGGTNEQFF.

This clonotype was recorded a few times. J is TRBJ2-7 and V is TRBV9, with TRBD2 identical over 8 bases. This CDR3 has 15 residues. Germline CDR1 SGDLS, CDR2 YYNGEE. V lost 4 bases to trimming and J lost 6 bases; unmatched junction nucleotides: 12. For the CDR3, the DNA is TGTGCCAGCAGCCTCTCTGACGGGAGGGCTCTCGAGCAGTACTTC. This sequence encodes CASSLSDGRALEQYF. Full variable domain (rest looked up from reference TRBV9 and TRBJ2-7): DSGVTQTPKHLITATGQRVTLRCSPRSGDLSVYWYQQSLDQGLQFLIQYYNGEERAKGNILERFSAQQFPDLHSELNLSSLELGDSALYFCASSLSDGRALEQYFGPGTRLTVT.

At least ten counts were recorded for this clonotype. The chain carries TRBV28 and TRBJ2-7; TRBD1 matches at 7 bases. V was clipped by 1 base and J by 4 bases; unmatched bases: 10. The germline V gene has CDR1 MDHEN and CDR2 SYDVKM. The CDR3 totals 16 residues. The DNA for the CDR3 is TGTGCCAGCAGTTTATCATCTCCGGGACAGCTATACGAGCAGTACTTC. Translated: CASSLSSPGQLYEQYF.

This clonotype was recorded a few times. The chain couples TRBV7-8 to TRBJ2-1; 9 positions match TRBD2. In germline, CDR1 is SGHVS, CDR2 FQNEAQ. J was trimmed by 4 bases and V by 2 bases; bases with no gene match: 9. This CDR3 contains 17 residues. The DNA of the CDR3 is TGTGCCAGCAGCTTATCGTTCCTAGCGGGAAGATACAATGAGCAGTTCTTC. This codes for CASSLSFLAGRYNEQFF.

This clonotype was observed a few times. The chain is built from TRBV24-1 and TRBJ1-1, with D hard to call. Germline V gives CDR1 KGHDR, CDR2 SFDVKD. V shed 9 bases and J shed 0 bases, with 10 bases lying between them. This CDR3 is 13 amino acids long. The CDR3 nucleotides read TGTGCCACCGAGGACCGACTGAACACTGAAGCTTTCTTT. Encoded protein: CATEDRLNTEAFF.